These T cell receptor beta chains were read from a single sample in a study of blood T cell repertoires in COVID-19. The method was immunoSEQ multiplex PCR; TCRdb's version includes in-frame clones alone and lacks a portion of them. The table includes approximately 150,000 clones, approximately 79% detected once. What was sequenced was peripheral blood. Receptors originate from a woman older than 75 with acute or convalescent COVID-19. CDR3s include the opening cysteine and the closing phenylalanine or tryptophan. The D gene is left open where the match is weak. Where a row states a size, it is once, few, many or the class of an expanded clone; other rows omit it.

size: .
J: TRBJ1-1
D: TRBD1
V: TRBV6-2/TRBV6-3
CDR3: CASSYSRGGTENTEAFF
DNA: TGTGCCAGCAGTTACTCTCGGGGCGGGACAGAGAACACTGAAGCTTTCTTT

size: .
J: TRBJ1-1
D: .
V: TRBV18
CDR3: CASSPSVDTEAFF
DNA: TGTGCCAGCTCCCCCAGTGTGGACACTGAAGCTTTCTTT

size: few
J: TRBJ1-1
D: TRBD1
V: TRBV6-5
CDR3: CASSTGGARNTKAFF
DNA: TGTGCCAGCAGCACAGGGGGCGCCCGGAACACGAAGGCTTTCTTT

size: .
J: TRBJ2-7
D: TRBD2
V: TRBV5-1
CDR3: CASSPTAGEHYEQYF
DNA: TGCGCCAGCAGCCCAACGGCGGGAGAACATTACGAGCAGTACTTC

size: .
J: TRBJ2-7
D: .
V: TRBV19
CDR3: CASSPRRGPGDEQYF
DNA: TGTGCCAGTAGTCCCCGGAGGGGGCCCGGCGACGAGCAGTACTTC

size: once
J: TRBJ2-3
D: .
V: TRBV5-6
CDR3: CASSFLQGFRFVSNTQYF
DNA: TGTGCCAGCAGCTTTCTTCAGGGGTTTCGGTTTGTTTCTAATACGCAGTATTTT

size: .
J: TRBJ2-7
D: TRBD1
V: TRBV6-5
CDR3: CASSLSWTGDYEQYF
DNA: TGTGCCAGCAGTCTCAGCTGGACAGGGGACTACGAGCAGTACTTC

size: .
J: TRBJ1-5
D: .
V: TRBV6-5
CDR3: CASSLGLGGNQPQHF
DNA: TGTGCCAGCAGTTTAGGGTTAGGAGGGAATCAGCCCCAGCATTTT

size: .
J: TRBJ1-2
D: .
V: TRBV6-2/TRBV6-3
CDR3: CASSYAGARGYGYTF
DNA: TGTGCCAGCAGTTACGCGGGGGCGCGAGGCTATGGCTACACCTTC

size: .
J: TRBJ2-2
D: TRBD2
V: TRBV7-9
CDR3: CASSLGGLESGELFF
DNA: TGTGCCAGCAGCTTAGGTGGACTAGAGTCCGGGGAGCTGTTTTTT

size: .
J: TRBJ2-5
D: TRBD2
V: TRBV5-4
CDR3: CASSTGGVQETQYF
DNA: TGTGCCAGCAGTACGGGGGGGGTCCAAGAGACCCAGTACTTC

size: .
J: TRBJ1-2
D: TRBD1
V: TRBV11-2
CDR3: CASSLSGTDYGYTF
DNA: TGTGCCAGCAGCTTAAGTGGGACAGACTATGGCTACACCTTC

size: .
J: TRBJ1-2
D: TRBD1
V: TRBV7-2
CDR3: CASSPRTGGNYGYTF
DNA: TGTGCCAGCAGCCCAAGGACAGGGGGCAACTATGGCTACACCTTC

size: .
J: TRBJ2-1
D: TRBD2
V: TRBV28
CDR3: CASSAGIAGGANEQFF
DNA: TGTGCCAGCAGTGCCGGGATAGCGGGAGGAGCAAATGAGCAGTTCTTC